Below, one TCR beta chain is given with its context. Its specificity is unknown. The sample originates from a study of vaccination and CD4 T cells after COVID-19. This CDR3 is 15 amino acids long. V lost 3 bases and J lost 4, with 15 bases in between. Germline V gene lookup returns CDR1 LNHDA and CDR2 SQIVND (reference sequence). The time point here: late sampling 161 to 241 days after vaccination in three convalescent patients. The treatment here: approximately nine-day PBMC culture with coronavirus spike peptide pools or control peptides (ViraFEST assay). CD4+ T cells were isolated by negative selection after roughly 9 days of culture. With the Oncomine TCR Beta short-read assay, DNA from cultured CD4+ T cells was sequenced. A single record per CDR3 protein comes from TCRdb applying MiXCR to the PCR reads. The sample includes about 18,000 distinct CDR3 sequences, more than 40% of them seen just once.

This TCR came from a human donor who had recovered from COVID-19. The specimen comprised CD4+ T cells from blood, cultured in vitro, sampled about 7 months after SARS-CoV-2 vaccination. The rearrangement joins TRBV19 to TRBJ1-1; D is possibly TRBD1 (6 bases). The CDR3 DNA sequence: TGTGCCAGTAGTATTCATGGGGGCGGGGGCACTGAAGCTTTCTTT. Translation: CASSIHGGGGTEAFF.